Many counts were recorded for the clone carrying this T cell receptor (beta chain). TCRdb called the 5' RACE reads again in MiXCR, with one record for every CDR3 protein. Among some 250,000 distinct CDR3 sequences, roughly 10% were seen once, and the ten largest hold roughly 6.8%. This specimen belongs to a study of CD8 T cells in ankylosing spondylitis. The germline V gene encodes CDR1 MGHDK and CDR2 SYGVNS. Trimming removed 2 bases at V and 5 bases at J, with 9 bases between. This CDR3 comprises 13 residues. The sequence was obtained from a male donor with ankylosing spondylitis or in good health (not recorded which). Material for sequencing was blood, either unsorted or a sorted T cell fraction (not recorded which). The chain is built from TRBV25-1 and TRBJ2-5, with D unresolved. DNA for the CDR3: TGTGCCAGCAGTGAACCTGGTTTGGAGACCCAGTACTTC. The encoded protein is CASSEPGLETQYF.